The following is a T cell receptor beta chain sequence with its context. The sample comes from a study of blood T cell repertoires in COVID-19. As for the study in general: Samples taken during acute and convalescent COVID-19 were collected in the United States, Italy and Spain. PBMCs, B-cell-depleted T cells, or T cells were the source of the cDNA or gDNA that made up the material.

CDR3 size: 12 residues. Germline CDR1 reads SGHTA; CDR2 reads FQGNSA. V lost 5 bases to trimming and J lost 16 bases; unmatched junction nucleotides: 11. Original analysis: Cell counts per sample came from amplifying reference gene primers. The assay was immunoSEQ multiplex PCR, and TCRdb's table has in-frame clones only and misses some. V and J calls and clone size are given by that table; D and trimming were obtained from the DNA. The data hold more than 90,000 clones, with roughly 84% observed a single time. Sequenced material: peripheral blood. V is TRBV7-2 and J is TRBJ1-5; 7 bases fit TRBD1. This receptor was taken from a middle-aged man with acute or convalescent COVID-19. CDR3 coding DNA: TGTGCCAGCAGCCCCCGGACAGGAAATCTACATTTT. This translates into CASSPRTGNLHF.